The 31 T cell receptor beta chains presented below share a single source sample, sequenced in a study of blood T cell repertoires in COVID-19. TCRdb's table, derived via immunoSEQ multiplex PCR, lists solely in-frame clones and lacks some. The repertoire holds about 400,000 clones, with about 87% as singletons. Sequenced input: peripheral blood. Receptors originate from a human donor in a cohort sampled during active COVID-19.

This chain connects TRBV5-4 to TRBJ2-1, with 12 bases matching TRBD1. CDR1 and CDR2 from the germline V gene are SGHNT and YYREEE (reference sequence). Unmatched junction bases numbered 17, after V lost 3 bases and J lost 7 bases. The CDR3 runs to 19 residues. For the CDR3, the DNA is TGTGCCAGCAGCTCCCGGGACAGGGGGCGAGCGGGAGTGGCGAATGAGCAGTTCTTC. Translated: CASSSRDRGRAGVANEQFF.

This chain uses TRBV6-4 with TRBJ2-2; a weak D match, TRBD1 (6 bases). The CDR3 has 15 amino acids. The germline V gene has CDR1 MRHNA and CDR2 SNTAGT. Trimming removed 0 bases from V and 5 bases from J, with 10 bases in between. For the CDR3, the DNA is TGTGCCAGCAGTGACTCCGACAGGCTTACCGGGGAGCTGTTTTTT. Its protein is CASSDSDRLTGELFF.

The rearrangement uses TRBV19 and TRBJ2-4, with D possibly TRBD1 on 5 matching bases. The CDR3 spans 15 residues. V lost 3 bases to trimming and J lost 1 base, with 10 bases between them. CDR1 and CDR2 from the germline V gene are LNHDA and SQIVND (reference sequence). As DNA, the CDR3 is TGTGCCAGTAGTATCGCAGGGAAGGCCAAAAACATTCAGTACTTC. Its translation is CASSIAGKAKNIQYF.

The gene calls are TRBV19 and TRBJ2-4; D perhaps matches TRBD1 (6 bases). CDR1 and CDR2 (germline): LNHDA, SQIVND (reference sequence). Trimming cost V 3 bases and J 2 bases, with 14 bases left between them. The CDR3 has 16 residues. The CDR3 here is CASSIAARGPKNIQYF. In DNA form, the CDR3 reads TGTGCCAGTAGTATCGCCGCCAGGGGACCCAAAAACATTCAGTACTTC.

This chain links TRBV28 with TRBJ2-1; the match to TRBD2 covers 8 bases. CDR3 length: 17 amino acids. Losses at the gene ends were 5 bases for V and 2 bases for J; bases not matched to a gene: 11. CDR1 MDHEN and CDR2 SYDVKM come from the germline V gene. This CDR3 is CASSNSGGGAPYNEQFF. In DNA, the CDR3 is TGTGCCAGCAGTAACTCGGGGGGGGGCGCGCCCTACAATGAGCAGTTCTTC.

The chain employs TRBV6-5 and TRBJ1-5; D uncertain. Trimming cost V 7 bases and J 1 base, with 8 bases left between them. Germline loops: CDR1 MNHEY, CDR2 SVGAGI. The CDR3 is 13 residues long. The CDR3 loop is CASKRGSNQPQHF. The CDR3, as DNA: TGTGCCAGCAAGCGCGGGAGCAATCAGCCCCAGCATTTT.

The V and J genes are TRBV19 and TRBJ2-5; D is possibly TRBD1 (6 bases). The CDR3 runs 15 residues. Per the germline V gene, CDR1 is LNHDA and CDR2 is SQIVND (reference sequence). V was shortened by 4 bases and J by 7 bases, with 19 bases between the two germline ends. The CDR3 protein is CASSTGPQGLSTQYF. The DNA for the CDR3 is TGTGCCAGTAGTACGGGCCCACAGGGCCTCTCGACCCAGTACTTC.

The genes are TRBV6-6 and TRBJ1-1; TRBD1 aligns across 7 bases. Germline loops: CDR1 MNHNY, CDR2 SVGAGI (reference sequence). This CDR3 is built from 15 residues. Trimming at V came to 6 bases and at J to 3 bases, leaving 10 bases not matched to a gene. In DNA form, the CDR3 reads TGTGCCAGCAGAGATACGGGACAGCCGCACACTGAAGCTTTCTTT. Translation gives CASRDTGQPHTEAFF.

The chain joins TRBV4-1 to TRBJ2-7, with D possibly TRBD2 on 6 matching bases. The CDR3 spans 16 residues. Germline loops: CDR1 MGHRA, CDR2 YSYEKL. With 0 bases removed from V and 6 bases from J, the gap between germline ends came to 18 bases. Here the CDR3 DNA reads TGCGCCAGCAGCCAAGAGTACCGGGAGTCGGAGTCCGAGCAGTACTTC. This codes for CASSQEYRESESEQYF.

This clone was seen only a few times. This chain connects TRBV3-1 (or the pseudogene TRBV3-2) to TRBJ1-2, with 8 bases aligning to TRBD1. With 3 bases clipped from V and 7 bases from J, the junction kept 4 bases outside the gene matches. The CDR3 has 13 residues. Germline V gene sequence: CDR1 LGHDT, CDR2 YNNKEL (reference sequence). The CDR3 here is CASSHRDRSGYTF. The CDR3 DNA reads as TGTGCCAGCAGCCACCGGGACAGGTCTGGCTACACCTTC.

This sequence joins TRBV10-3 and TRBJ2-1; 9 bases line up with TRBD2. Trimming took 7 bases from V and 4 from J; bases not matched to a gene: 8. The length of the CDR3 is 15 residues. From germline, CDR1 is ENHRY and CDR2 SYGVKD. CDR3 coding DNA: TGTGCCATCACCGGTGAGCGGGGGGCTTACAATGAGCAGTTCTTC. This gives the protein CAITGERGAYNEQFF.

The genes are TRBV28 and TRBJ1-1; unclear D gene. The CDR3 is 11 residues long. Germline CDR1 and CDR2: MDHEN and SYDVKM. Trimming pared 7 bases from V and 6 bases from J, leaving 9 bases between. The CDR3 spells CASIRVAEAFF. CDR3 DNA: TGTGCCAGCATTCGAGTCGCTGAAGCTTTCTTT.

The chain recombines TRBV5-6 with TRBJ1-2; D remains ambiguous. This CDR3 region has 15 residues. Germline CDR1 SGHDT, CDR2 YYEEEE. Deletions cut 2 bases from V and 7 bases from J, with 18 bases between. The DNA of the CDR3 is TGTGCCAGCAGCTTTTACGAGGGTTTCAGCTTTGGCTACACCTTC. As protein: CASSFYEGFSFGYTF.

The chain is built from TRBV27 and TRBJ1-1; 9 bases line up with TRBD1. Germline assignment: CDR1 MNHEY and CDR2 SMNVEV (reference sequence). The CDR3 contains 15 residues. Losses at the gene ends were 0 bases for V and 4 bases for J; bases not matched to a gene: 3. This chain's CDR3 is CASSLSGTGTTEAFF. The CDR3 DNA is TGTGCCAGCAGTTTATCGGGGACAGGGACCACTGAAGCTTTCTTT.

In DNA form, the CDR3 reads TGTGCCAGCAGCCGACAGGGGTCCGGCACAGATACGCAGTATTTT. Translation: CASSRQGSGTDTQYF. The chain joins TRBV7-6 to TRBJ2-3; 8 bases agree with TRBD1. From germline, CDR1 is SGHVS and CDR2 FNYEAQ. The CDR3 is 15 amino acids. V lost 5 bases and J lost 1; bases outside the gene matches: 5.

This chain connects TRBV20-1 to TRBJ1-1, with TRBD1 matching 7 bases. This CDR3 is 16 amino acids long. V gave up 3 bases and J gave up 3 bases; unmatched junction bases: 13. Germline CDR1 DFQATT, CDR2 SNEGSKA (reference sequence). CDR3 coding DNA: TGCAGTGCTAGTTACGTAAAACAGGGGTTTCACACTGAAGCTTTCTTT. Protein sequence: CSASYVKQGFHTEAFF.

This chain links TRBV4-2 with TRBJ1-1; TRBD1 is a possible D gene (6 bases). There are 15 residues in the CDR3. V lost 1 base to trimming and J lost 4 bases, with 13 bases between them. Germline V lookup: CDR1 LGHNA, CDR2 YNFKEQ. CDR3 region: CASSQVGGALTEAFF. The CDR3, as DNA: TGTGCCAGCAGCCAAGTAGGGGGGGCGCTCACTGAAGCTTTCTTT.

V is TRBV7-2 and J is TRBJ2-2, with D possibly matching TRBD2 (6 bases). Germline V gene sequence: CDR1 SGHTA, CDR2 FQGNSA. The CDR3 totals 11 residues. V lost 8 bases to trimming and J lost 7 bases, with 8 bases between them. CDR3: CASFGGGELFF. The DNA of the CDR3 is TGTGCCAGCTTCGGGGGCGGGGAGCTGTTTTTT.

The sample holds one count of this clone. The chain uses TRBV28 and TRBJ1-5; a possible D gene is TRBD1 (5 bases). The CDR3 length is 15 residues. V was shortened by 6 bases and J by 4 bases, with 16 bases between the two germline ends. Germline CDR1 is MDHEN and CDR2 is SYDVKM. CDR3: CASRDTGDPNQPQHF. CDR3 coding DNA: TGTGCCAGCAGGGATACGGGGGACCCTAATCAGCCCCAGCATTTT.

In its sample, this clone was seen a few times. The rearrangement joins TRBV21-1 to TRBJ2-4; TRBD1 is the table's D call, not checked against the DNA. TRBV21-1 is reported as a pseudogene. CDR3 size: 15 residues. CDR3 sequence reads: CASSGRTGTGNIQYF. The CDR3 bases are TGTGCCAGCAGCGGACGGACAGGGACGGGAAACATTCAGTACTTC.

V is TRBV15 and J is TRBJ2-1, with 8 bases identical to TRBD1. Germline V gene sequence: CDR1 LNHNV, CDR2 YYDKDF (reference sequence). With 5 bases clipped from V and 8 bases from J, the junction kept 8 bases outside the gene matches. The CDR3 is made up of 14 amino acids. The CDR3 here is CATSGTGGLHEQFF. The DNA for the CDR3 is TGTGCCACCAGCGGAACAGGGGGTTTGCATGAGCAGTTCTTC.

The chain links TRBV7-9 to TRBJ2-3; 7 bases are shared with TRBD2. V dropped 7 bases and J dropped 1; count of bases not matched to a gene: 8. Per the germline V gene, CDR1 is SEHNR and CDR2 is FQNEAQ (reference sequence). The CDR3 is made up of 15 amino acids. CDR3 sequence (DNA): TGTGCCAGCACCGCGACTAGCTCGGGCACAGATACGCAGTATTTT. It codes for CASTATSSGTDTQYF.

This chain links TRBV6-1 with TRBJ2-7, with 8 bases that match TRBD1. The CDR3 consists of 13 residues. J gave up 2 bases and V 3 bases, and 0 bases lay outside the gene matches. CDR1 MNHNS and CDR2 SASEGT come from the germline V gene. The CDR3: CASSEDRAYEQYF. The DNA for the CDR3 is TGTGCCAGCAGTGAGGACAGGGCCTACGAGCAGTACTTC.

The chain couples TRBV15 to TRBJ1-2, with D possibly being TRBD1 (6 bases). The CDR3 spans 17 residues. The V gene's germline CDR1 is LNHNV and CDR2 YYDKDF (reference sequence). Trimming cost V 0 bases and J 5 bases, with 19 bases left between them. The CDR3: CATSRDLSGEGVYGYTF. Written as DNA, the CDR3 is TGTGCCACCAGCAGAGATCTTTCAGGGGAAGGGGTTTATGGCTACACCTTC.

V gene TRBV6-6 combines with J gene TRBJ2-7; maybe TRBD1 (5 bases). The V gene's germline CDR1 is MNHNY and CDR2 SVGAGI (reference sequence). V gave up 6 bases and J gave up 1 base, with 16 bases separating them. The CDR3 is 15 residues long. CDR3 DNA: TGTGCCAGCAGCCCGGTCTTGGGGCTTTCCTACGAGCAGTACTTC. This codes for CASSPVLGLSYEQYF.

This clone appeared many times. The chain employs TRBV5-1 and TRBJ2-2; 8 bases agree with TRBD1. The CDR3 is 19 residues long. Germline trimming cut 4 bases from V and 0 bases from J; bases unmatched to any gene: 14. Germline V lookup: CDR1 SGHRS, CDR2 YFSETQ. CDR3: CASSPTGTGAVANTGELFF. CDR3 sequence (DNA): TGCGCCAGCAGCCCCACCGGGACAGGAGCGGTCGCGAACACCGGGGAGCTGTTTTTT.

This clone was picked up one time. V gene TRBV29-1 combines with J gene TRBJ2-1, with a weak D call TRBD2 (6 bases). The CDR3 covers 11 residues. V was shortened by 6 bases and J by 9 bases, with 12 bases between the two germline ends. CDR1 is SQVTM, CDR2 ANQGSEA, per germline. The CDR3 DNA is TGCAGCGTGAAACTAGCACTTGAGCAGTTCTTC. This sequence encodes CSVKLALEQFF.

The CDR3 protein is CASSPRDGLYNEQFF. CDR3 coding DNA: TGTGCCAGCTCACCCCGGGACGGACTATACAATGAGCAGTTCTTC. V gene TRBV18 combines with J gene TRBJ2-1, with D possibly matching TRBD2 (6 bases). Germline V lookup: CDR1 KGHSH, CDR2 LQKENI. CDR3 length: 15 amino acids. Trimming pared 3 bases from V and 4 bases from J, leaving 13 bases between.

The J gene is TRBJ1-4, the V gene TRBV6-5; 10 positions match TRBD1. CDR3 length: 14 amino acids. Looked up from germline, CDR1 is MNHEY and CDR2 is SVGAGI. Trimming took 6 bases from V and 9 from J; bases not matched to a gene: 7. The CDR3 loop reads CASSLDRGLQKLFF. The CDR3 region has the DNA TGTGCCAGCAGCCTCGACAGGGGGCTGCAAAAACTGTTTTTT.

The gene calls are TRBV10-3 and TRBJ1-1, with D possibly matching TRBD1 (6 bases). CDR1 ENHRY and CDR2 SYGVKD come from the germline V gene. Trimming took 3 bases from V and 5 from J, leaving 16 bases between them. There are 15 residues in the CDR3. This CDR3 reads CAISDPAGVSTEAFF. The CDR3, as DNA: TGTGCCATCAGTGATCCCGCAGGGGTTTCGACTGAAGCTTTCTTT.

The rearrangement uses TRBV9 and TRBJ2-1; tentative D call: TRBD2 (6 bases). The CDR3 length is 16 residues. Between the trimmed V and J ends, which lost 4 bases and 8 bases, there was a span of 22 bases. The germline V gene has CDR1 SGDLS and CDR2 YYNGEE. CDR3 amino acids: CASSLRRDGFGDEQFF. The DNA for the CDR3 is TGTGCCAGCAGCTTGAGGCGGGATGGTTTCGGCGATGAGCAGTTCTTC.